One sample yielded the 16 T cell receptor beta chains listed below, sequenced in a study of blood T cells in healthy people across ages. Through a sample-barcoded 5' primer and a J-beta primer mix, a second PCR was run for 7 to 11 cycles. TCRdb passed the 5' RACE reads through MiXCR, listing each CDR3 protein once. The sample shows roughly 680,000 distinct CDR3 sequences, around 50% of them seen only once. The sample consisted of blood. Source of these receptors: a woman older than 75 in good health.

This CDR3 reads CASSITGTWQYF. The DNA for the CDR3 is TGTGCCAGCAGCATAACCGGGACATGGCAGTACTTC. The chain employs TRBV7-9 and TRBJ2-7; TRBD1 might be the D (6 bases). Deletions cut 5 bases from V and 9 bases from J, with 14 bases between. This CDR3 is 12 amino acids long. Germline V gene sequence: CDR1 SEHNR, CDR2 FQNEAQ (reference sequence).

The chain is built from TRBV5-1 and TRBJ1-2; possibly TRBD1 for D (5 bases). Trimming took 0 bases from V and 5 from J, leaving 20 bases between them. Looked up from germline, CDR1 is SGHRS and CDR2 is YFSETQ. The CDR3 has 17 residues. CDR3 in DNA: TGCGCCAGCAGCTTGGGACCGGTTGGAAGGGGAGGGTATGGCTACACCTTC. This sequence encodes CASSLGPVGRGGYGYTF.

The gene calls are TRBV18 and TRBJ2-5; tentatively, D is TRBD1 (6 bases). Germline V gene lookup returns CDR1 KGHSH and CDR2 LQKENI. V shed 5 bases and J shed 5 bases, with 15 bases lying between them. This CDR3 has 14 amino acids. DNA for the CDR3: TGTGCCAGCTCAGCCTCAGGGGATCGGGAGACCCAGTACTTC. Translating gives CASSASGDRETQYF. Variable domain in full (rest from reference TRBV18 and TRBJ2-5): NAGVMQNPRHLVRRRGQEARLRCSPMKGHSHVYWYRQLPEEGLKFMVYLQKENIIDESGMPKERFSAEFPKEGPSILRIQQVVRGDSAAYFCASSASGDRETQYFGPGTRLLVL.

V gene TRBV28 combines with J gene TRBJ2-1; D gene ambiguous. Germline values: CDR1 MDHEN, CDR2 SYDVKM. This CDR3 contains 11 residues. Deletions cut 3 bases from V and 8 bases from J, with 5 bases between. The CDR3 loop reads CASSLNYEQFF. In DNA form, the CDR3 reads TGTGCCAGCAGTTTGAATTATGAGCAGTTCTTC.

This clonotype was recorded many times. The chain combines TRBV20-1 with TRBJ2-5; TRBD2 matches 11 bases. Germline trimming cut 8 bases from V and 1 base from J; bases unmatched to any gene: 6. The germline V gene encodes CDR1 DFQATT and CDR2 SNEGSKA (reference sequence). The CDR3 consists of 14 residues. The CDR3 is CSTSGTSGQETQYF. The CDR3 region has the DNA TGCAGTACCAGTGGGACTAGCGGCCAAGAGACCCAGTACTTC.

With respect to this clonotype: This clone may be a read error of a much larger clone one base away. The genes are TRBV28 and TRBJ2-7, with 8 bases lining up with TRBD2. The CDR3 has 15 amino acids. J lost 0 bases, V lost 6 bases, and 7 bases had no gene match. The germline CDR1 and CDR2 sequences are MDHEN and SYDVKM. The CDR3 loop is CASSRLANSSYEQYF. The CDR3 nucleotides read TGTGCCAGCAGCCGACTAGCGAATAGCTCCTACGAGCAGTACTTC.

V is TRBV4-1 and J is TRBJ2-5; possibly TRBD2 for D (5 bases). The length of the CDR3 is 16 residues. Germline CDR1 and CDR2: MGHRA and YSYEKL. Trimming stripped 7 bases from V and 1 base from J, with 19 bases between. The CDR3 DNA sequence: TGCGCCAGCAACCCAAGGTTAGGCCTAGCCCAAGAGACCCAGTACTTC. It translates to CASNPRLGLAQETQYF.

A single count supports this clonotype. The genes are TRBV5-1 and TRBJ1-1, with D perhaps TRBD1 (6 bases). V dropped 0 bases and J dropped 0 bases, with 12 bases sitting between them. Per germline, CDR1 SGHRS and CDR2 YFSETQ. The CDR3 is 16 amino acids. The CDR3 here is CASSLVAGAVNTEAFF. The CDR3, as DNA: TGCGCCAGCAGCTTGGTGGCGGGGGCTGTGAACACTGAAGCTTTCTTT.

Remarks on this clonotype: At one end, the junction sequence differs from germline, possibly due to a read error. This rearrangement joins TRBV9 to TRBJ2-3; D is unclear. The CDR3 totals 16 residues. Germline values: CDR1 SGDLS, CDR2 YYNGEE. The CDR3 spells CVSSVALGIGTDTQYF. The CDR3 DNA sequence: TGTGTCAGCAGCGTAGCCCTAGGGATAGGAACAGATACGCAGTATTTT.

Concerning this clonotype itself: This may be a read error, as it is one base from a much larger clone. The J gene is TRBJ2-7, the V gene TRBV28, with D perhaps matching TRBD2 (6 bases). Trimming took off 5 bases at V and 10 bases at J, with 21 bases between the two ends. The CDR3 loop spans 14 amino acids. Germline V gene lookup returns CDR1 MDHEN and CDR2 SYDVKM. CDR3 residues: CASSPDRVWEAQYF. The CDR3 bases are TGTGCCAGCAGTCCCGACAGAGTATGGGAGGCCCAGTACTTC.

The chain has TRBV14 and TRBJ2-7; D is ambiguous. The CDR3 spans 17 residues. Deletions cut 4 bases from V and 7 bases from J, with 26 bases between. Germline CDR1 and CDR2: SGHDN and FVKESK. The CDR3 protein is CASSRSLPTYSYNEQYF. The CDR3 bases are TGTGCCAGCAGCCGCTCTCTTCCTACCTACTCCTACAATGAGCAGTACTTC.

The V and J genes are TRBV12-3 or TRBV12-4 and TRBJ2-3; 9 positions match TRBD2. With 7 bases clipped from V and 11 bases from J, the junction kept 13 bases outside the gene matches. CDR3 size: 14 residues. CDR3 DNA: TGTGCCAGCATTCGTAGCGGGGGCACAGATGTGCAGTATTTT. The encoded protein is CASIRSGGTDVQYF.

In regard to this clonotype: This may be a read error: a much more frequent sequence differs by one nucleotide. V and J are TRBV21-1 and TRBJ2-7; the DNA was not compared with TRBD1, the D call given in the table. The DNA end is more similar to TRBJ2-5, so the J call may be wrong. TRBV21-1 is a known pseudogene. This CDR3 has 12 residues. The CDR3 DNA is TGTGCCAGCTTACGGGGCGAACAGACCCAGTACTTC. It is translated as CASLRGEQTQYF.

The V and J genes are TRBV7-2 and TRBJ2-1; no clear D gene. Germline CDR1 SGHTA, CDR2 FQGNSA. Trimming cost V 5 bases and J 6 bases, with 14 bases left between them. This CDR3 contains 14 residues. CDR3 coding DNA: TGTGCCAGCAGCCCCCCACTTCCGGGCAATGAGCAGTTCTTC. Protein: CASSPPLPGNEQFF.

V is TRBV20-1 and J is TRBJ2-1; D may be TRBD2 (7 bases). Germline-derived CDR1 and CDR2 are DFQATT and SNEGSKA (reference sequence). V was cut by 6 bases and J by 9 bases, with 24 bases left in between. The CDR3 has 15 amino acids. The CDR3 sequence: CSAFNRGRGPGEQFF. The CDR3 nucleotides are TGCAGTGCGTTTAATCGCGGGCGGGGGCCTGGTGAGCAGTTCTTC.

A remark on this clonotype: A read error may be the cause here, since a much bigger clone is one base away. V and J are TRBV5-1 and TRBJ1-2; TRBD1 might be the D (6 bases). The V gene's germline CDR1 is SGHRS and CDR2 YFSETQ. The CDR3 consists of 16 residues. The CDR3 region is CARSLDSPSWGYGYTF. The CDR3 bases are TGCGCCCGCAGCTTGGACAGCCCGTCGTGGGGCTATGGCTACACCTTC.